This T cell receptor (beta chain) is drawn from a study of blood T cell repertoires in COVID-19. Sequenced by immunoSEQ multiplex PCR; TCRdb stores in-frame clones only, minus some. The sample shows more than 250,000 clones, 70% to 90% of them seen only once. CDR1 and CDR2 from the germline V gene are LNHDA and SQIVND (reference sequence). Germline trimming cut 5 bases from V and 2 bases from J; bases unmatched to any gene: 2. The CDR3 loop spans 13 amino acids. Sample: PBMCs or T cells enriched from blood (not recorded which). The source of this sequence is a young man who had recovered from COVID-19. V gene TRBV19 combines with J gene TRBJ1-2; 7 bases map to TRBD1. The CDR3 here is CASSLQGNYGYTF. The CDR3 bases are TGTGCCAGTAGTTTACAGGGGAACTATGGCTACACCTTC.